This TCR beta chain was documented in a study of blood T cells in healthy people across ages. The overall study: Roughly one uniquely barcoded beta molecule per two T cells was captured. Study-wide results and caveats: Samples with more naive T cells showed higher observed beta diversity. Lack of knowledge of donor CMV status possibly confounded expanded clonotype changes.

With regard to this clonotype: Its antigen is currently unknown.

The CDR3 is made up of 15 amino acids. V gave up 3 bases and J gave up 3 bases, with 15 bases separating them. Germline CDR1 MGHRA, CDR2 YSYEKL. For the second PCR, which ran for roughly 6 to 12 cycles, a sample-barcoded 5' primer and a J-beta primer mix were used. A single record per CDR3 protein comes from TCRdb applying MiXCR to the 5' RACE reads. The sample has some 780,000 distinct CDR3 sequences, approximately 60% seen once. This clonotype was obtained from a man aged 40-50 years in good health. The rearrangement joins TRBV4-1 to TRBJ2-7, with D tentatively TRBD2 (5 bases). Sequenced: blood. CDR3 in amino acids: CASSHPERYRYEQYF. For the CDR3, the DNA is TGCGCCAGCAGCCATCCCGAGCGGTACCGCTACGAGCAGTACTTC.